Listed below are T cell receptor beta chains from one sample, sequenced in a study of human T cells and chemical hapten exposure. One entry per CDR3 protein, called by TCRdb with MiXCR from the RACE reads. This repertoire shows some 77,000 distinct CDR3 sequences, 10% found once; its top ten account for around 1.5%. The source material was whole blood, sampled in connection with sensitization to the hapten diphenylcyclopropenone (DPC). These TCRs come from a woman aged 45-59 years with alopecia areata. Some clones in this sample may be carry-over from other donors' samples. The conserved cysteine and the conserved F or W are not part of the CDR3 here. Fields, in order: V gene, J gene, CDR3 protein.

>TRBV28|TRBJ2-1
ASSYQAGITYNEQF
>TRBV20-1|TRBJ2-2
SARETGRVNTGELF
>TRBV7-7|TRBJ2-1
ASSLAGTGGNEQF
>TRBV4-3|TRBJ1-5
ASSQDYGRAGEPQH
>TRBV5-6|TRBJ2-3
ASSFDRVDTQY
>TRBV6-5|TRBJ1-1
ASSYHGRGLVMNTEAF
>TRBV28|TRBJ2-1
ASSPPGLAGALAL
>TRBV7-2|TRBJ2-5
ASSSGQGREETQY
>TRBV7-8|TRBJ2-1
ASSFVLAGGEQF
>TRBV12-3/TRBV12-4|TRBJ2-5
ASSPTYQETQY
>TRBV29-1|TRBJ1-1
SVLGPEAF
>TRBV4-1|TRBJ2-5
ASSQGLADLQYQETQY
>TRBV18|TRBJ1-2
ASSPRHGRGYT
>TRBV29-1|TRBJ2-7
SHPWRCFYEQY
>TRBV12-3/TRBV12-4|TRBJ1-2
ASSTPTGVRGYT
>TRBV21-1|TRBJ2-1
ASSRAGGARTYNEQF
>TRBV4-3|TRBJ1-2
ASSEGGGNYGYT
>TRBV29-1|TRBJ2-1
SVSVAGVGYNEQF
>TRBV5-6|TRBJ2-7
ASSLRGAKYEQY
>TRBV20-1|TRBJ2-3
SASGFTDTQY
>TRBV27|TRBJ2-7
ASQDPSYEQY
>TRBV3-1|TRBJ2-4
ASSQEKIGWEAKNIQY
>TRBV28|TRBJ2-7
ASSGYQYEQY
>TRBV19|TRBJ1-4
ASTPQGRNEKLF
>TRBV6-5|TRBJ2-7
ASSYSTGSHEQY
>TRBV29-1|TRBJ2-7
SVEGSGGPRYEQY
>TRBV5-6|TRBJ2-7
ASSPLEPFGVGHEQY
>TRBV14|TRBJ1-4
ASSQGGFGEKLF
>TRBV27|TRBJ2-3
ASSLLAGAGTDTQY
>TRBV29-1|TRBJ2-1
SVAGTSGFNEQF
>TRBV5-1|TRBJ2-3
ASSLERGAIDTQY
>TRBV6-6|TRBJ1-3
ASRAPELSSGNTIY
>TRBV11-2|TRBJ1-1
ASSSYRNTEAF
>TRBV7-3|TRBJ2-1
ASSLTGYNEQF
>TRBV29-1|TRBJ2-3
SVVREAQY
>TRBV9|TRBJ2-4
ASSGTNGDIQY
>TRBV12-3/TRBV12-4|TRBJ1-1
ASSLGQRNTEAF
>TRBV7-2|TRBJ2-1
ASSLGQGGAYNEQF
>TRBV6-4|TRBJ1-5
ASSVDGGNQPQH
>TRBV11-2|TRBJ2-7
ASSLDILAPGYEQY
>TRBV18|TRBJ2-1
ASSKYEREGPQF
>TRBV7-9|TRBJ2-3
ASSLAVDTQY
>TRBV29-1|TRBJ2-3
SVEGLVTDTQY
>TRBV5-1|TRBJ2-1
ASSPRTVSSYNEQF
>TRBV27|TRBJ2-5
ASSLRGPGETQY
>TRBV30|TRBJ2-5
AWKRASGPYQETQY
>TRBV5-6|TRBJ2-7
ASTSLYEQY
>TRBV20-1|TRBJ1-5
STGLTSNQPQH
>TRBV4-2|TRBJ2-7
ASSRSDERSYEQY
>TRBV7-2|TRBJ2-3
ASSWVRRATDTQY
>TRBV19|TRBJ2-7
ASSIWAGPAYEQY
>TRBV12-3/TRBV12-4|TRBJ2-3
ASATQY